One and the same sample provided the 14 T cell receptor beta chains below, sequenced in a study of cytomegalovirus exposure and HLA in healthy donors. It was with 60 Vbeta and 13 Jbeta primers that the PCR ran. Sequenced by immunoSEQ multiplex PCR; TCRdb stores in-frame clones only, minus some. This sample has some 120,000 clones; around two thirds occur once, and the top ten carry roughly 9%. The sample was PBMCs. The receptors were gathered from a woman aged 40 to 55 in good health and CMV-seropositive.

On this clone itself: Relative to the germline gene, one junction end is altered; a read error may explain this. The chain is built from TRBV7-9 and TRBJ2-1; perhaps TRBD2 as D (6 bases). The CDR3 has 14 residues. Per the germline V gene, CDR1 is SEHNR and CDR2 is FQNEAQ (reference sequence). CDR3 in amino acids: CASRGGAEDNGQFF. The CDR3, as DNA: TGTGCCAGCAGGGGAGGAGCAGAAGACAATGGGCAGTTCTTC. The full variable domain, its missing parts supplied by reference TRBV7-9 and TRBJ2-1, is DTGVSQNPRHKITKRGQNVTFRCDPISEHNRLYWYRQTLGQGPEFLTYFQNEAQLEKSRLLSDRFSAERPKGSFSTLEIQRTEQGDSAMYLCASRGGAEDNGQFFGPGTRLTVL.

This clone was counted only a few times. V is TRBV11-2 and J is TRBJ2-7; D is uncertain. Germline V CDR1 and CDR2: SGHAT, FQNNGV. The germline V and J ends were trimmed by 1 base and 3 bases, with 7 bases remaining between them. There are 13 residues in the CDR3. The CDR3 sequence is CASSLGLDYEQYF. The CDR3 nucleotides are TGTGCCAGCAGCTTAGGACTGGACTACGAGCAGTACTTC.

This chain connects TRBV28 to TRBJ2-1; D perhaps matches TRBD2 (6 bases). Between the trimmed V and J ends, which lost 6 bases and 10 bases, there was a span of 19 bases. The CDR3 sequence is 14 residues long. CDR1 MDHEN and CDR2 SYDVKM come from the germline V gene. CDR3 in DNA: TGTGCCAGCAGCTCCGGGACTGGTTTCTGGGAGCAGTTCTTC. This translates into CASSSGTGFWEQFF.

The chain links TRBV30 to TRBJ2-3, with TRBD1 identical over 8 bases. V was clipped by 5 bases and J by 4 bases; unmatched bases: 5. This CDR3 region has 13 residues. CDR1 and CDR2 from the germline V gene are GTSNPN and SVGIG (reference sequence). This CDR3 reads CAWGQGSADTQYF. CDR3 sequence (DNA): TGTGCCTGGGGACAGGGTTCAGCAGATACGCAGTATTTT.

The chain carries TRBV19 and TRBJ2-7; 8 nucleotides agree with TRBD1. Germline V gene data show CDR1 as LNHDA and CDR2 as SQIVND (reference sequence). Trimming took 5 bases from V and 3 from J; bases not matched to a gene: 21. The CDR3 consists of 19 residues. CDR3 in DNA: TGTGCCAGTAGTCACTCCGGGCTCGGCGGGACAGGTTTTCACTACGAGCAGTACTTC. Translation: CASSHSGLGGTGFHYEQYF.

The chain recombines TRBV7-2 with TRBJ2-7, with 7 nucleotides matching TRBD1. Germline V gene data show CDR1 as SGHTA and CDR2 as FQGNSA. V trimming: 3 bases; J trimming: 6 bases; junction bases outside the gene matches: 8. The CDR3 runs to 14 residues. The CDR3 sequence: CASSLRQGSSEQYF. For the CDR3, the DNA is TGTGCCAGCAGCTTGAGACAGGGTTCGAGCGAGCAGTACTTC.

This clone turned up a few times. This chain connects TRBV19 to TRBJ1-5; D is unclear. Trimming shortened V by 7 bases and J by 0 bases, and 13 bases separated the two germline ends. CDR1 is LNHDA and CDR2 is SQIVND in the germline V gene (reference sequence). The CDR3 loop spans 15 amino acids. DNA of the CDR3: TGTGCCAGTACCGCGACGGGAAATAGCAATCAGCCCCAGCATTTT. The encoded protein is CASTATGNSNQPQHF.

The V and J genes are TRBV7-2 and TRBJ1-1, with D tentatively TRBD1 (6 bases). Germline loops: CDR1 SGHTA, CDR2 FQGNSA. The V and J ends lost 2 bases and 0 bases respectively, with 10 bases between them. The CDR3 covers 15 residues. CDR3 in DNA: TGTGCCAGCAGCTTACAGGGGCCCTTGAACACTGAAGCTTTCTTT. Protein product: CASSLQGPLNTEAFF.

V gene TRBV5-1 combines with J gene TRBJ2-7; perhaps TRBD2 as D (6 bases). Germline V CDR1 and CDR2: SGHRS, YFSETQ. V shed 5 bases and J shed 3 bases, with 9 bases lying between them. The CDR3 contains 12 residues. CDR3 in DNA: TGCGCCAGCAGAAGCGGGCTCTACGAGCAGTACTTC. Protein sequence: CASRSGLYEQYF.

This clone came up a few times. This chain joins TRBV5-4 and TRBJ2-5, with a tentative D call TRBD2 (5 bases). Germline V gene lookup returns CDR1 SGHNT and CDR2 YYREEE (reference sequence). The V and J ends lost 4 bases and 5 bases respectively, with 21 bases between them. This CDR3 is 16 amino acids long. CDR3: CASSHSGVTSGETQYF. The CDR3 DNA reads TGTGCCAGCAGCCACTCCGGGGTCACCAGTGGGGAGACCCAGTACTTC.

This chain uses TRBV27 with TRBJ2-5, with a possible D match to TRBD1 (5 bases). V lost 1 base and J lost 2, with 8 bases in between. CDR1 MNHEY and CDR2 SMNVEV come from the germline V gene (reference sequence). The CDR3 has 14 amino acids. The CDR3 DNA sequence: TGTGCCAGCAGTTTATTCACAGGTCAAGAGACCCAGTACTTC. It translates to CASSLFTGQETQYF.

A few counts support this clone. This chain connects TRBV4-3 to TRBJ1-2, with D perhaps matching TRBD1 (6 bases). V gave up 0 bases and J gave up 0 bases, with 14 bases separating them. The CDR3 has 17 residues. The germline V gene encodes CDR1 LGHNA and CDR2 YSLEER. CDR3 coding DNA: TGCGCCAGCAGCCAAGAGACAGGAGTGGTTGCTAACTATGGCTACACCTTC. As protein: CASSQETGVVANYGYTF.

This rearrangement joins TRBV7-9 to TRBJ1-1, with TRBD1 matching over 7 bases. Losses at the gene ends were 5 bases for V and 0 bases for J; bases not matched to a gene: 18. The CDR3 has 19 residues. Germline CDR1 reads SEHNR; CDR2 reads FQNEAQ (reference sequence). CDR3 amino acids: CASSAKNGRDRDMNTEAFF. CDR3 in DNA: TGTGCCAGCAGCGCCAAGAACGGACGGGACAGAGACATGAACACTGAAGCTTTCTTT.

The CDR3 loop is CASSLMAGLSYEQYF. Here the CDR3 DNA reads TGTGCCAGCAGCTTAATGGCGGGACTTTCCTACGAGCAGTACTTC. The chain has TRBV7-3 and TRBJ2-7; weak D call: TRBD2 (6 bases). There are 15 residues in the CDR3. Germline V gene sequence: CDR1 SGHTA, CDR2 FQGTGA. Trimming shortened V by 1 base and J by 1 base, and 11 bases separated the two germline ends.